The sequence of this T cell receptor beta chain was determined in a study of T-cell reconstitution after alpha-beta-depleted transplantation in children. This clonotype was found many times. A TCRbeta library incorporating unique molecular identifiers was prepared. TCRdb reanalysed the PCR reads using MiXCR and keeps one entry per CDR3 protein. The sample includes around 71,000 distinct CDR3 sequences, 6% to 8.5% of them seen just once. Trimming cost V 4 bases and J 0 bases; bases outside gene matches: 2. The CDR3 extends over 14 amino acids. Germline CDR1 and CDR2: SGHDN and FVKESK. The starting material was PBMCs from the stem cell graft donor, obtained from the stem cell graft. The TCR originated in a human donor who donated a stem cell graft to a child with acute lymphoblastic leukemia. This chain connects TRBV14 to TRBJ2-7; TRBD2 agrees at 8 bases. CDR3 protein: CASSLSGDSYEQYF. The DNA for the CDR3 is TGTGCCAGCAGCCTTAGCGGGGACTCCTACGAGCAGTACTTC.